The source of this T cell receptor (beta chain) is a study of vaccination effects on CD4 cells after COVID-19 (dated by TCRdb to between 2020 and 2023). The study in broad terms: Post-vaccine samples across the study were collected a median of 72 days after the second dose, with a range of 14 to 241. In the study, cultures from other donors were sequenced using the Oncomine TCR Beta short-read assay on an Illumina iSeq 100. Altogether, some 10 COVID-19 convalescent patients and several SARS-CoV-2-naive healthy vaccine recipients made up the full study. SARS-CoV-2 spike-specific CD4+ TCR repertoires were compared before and after mRNA vaccination in COVID-19 convalescent patients and in infection-naive vaccine recipients. Broad study findings and their caveats: Among healthy vaccine recipients, nearly all vaccine-induced clones were SARS-CoV-2 mono-reactive, and only 1 of 255 was cross-reactive with common cold coronaviruses. Marked clonal contraction was observed in both infection-induced and vaccine-induced clones at late post-vaccination timepoints, consistent with waning T cell responses. The study was limited by a small number of convalescent patients and lacked early post-infection timepoints.

From the cysteine up to the phenylalanine, the CDR3 has a length of 13 residues. The CDR3 DNA has 39 bases and is translated from base 1. The V end loses 0 bases and the J end loses 5 bases, and a stretch of 6 bases separates them. Looking up the germline V gene yields CDR1 SGHDN and CDR2 FVKESK. About this clone: Its antigen is currently not known. The input lacks base qualities; no much larger clone sits a single base away.

Library preparation employed the immunoSEQ multiplex PCR assay. DNA from the cultured and isolated CD4+ T cells underwent TCR beta CDR3 sequencing. The paper's processing steps were these. Non-productive TCR sequences were removed and reads were trimmed to the CDR3 region, keeping CDR3s of at least 7 amino acids. The MANAFEST web app was used to identify antigen-specific clonotypes by comparing expansion in peptide wells with expansion in reference cultures. For clones to be considered positive, expansion at FDR<0.05 versus reference and all other wells, an odds ratio above 5, and a frequency above 0.1% in two replicate wells were required. Cross-reactive clonotypes were defined as significantly expanded in SARS-CoV-2 spike wells and in at least one common cold coronavirus spike condition. CDR3 similarity was assessed by Levenshtein distance with the stringdist R package, and unrooted trees were built with ape in R 3.6.1. TCRdb obtained this table from immuneACCESS and retained in-frame rearrangements with V and J assigned. These tables miss some clones; where compared with another copy, unresolved V genes account for less than half of the shortfall, and the remainder is unexplained. V and J calls and clone size follow that table, whereas D and trimming were derived from the DNA. Counted in this sample were tens of thousands of clones; around 80% of them appeared once. The ten largest account for approximately 1.3% of the sample.

To identify antigen-specific CD4+ T cell clonotypes by their expansion, the ViraFEST assay first stimulated PBMC with viral peptide pools and then applied TCR sequencing. After about 9 days of culture, CD4+ T cells were isolated with the EasySep CD4+ T cell isolation kit. Participants received two doses of either the BNT162b2 or the mRNA-1273 mRNA SARS-CoV-2 vaccine. The absence of prior SARS-CoV-2 infection in healthy vaccine recipients was confirmed by negative nucleocapsid antibodies before and after vaccination. Each well held around 2 million PBMC cultured in IMDM containing around 5% human AB serum, roughly 9.9 IU/ml IL-2 and gentamicin, along with approximately 10 ug/ml peptides. On days 3 and 7, half of the culture medium was replaced with fresh IL-2-containing medium. Unless noted otherwise, every peptide stimulation condition was grown in triplicate wells. Using Ficoll-Paque Plus gradient centrifugation, PBMC were separated from whole blood and then either used fresh or cryopreserved at -140C. The spike proteins of SARS-CoV-2 and of the common cold coronaviruses HCoV-NL63, HCoV-OC43 and HCoV-229E were spanned by overlapping peptide pools. Genomic DNA was extracted from cultured CD4+ T cells with the QIAamp micro DNA kit.

This sequence uses TRBV14 and TRBJ2-3; the D gene lacks a confident call. The input for sequencing was CD4+ T cells from PBMCs cultured with HCoV-229E spike peptides, taken after COVID-19 vaccination. The cell subset or site tag for this specimen amounts to: HCoV-229E spike overlapping peptide pool stimulation. The source of this sequence is a human donor who received a COVID-19 vaccine. The DNA is TGTGCCAGCAGCCAAGATATAGGAGATACGCAGTATTTT. Its coded protein is CASSQDIGDTQYF.